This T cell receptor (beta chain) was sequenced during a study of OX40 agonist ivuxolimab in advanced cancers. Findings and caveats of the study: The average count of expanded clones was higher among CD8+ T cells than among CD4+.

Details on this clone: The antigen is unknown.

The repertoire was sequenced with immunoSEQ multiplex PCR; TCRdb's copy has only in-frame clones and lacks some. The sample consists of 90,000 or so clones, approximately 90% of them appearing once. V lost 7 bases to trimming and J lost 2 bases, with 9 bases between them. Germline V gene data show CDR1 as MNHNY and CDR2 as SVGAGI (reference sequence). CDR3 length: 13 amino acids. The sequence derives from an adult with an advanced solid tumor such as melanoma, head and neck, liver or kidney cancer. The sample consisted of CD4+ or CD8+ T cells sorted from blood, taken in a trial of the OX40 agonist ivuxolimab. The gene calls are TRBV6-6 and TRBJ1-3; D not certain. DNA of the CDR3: TGTGCCAGCAAAAACGGCCCTGGAAACACCATATATTTT. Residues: CASKNGPGNTIYF.